The clone carrying this T cell receptor beta chain occurred many times. Its antigen is undetermined. This sample is part of a study of breast tumors, draining lymph nodes, adjacent tissues. Whole-study results and caveats: Tumors had less TCR diversity than lymph nodes, more than nontumor tissue. Tumor and nontumor repertoires were significantly more similar in luminal-like than in basal-like breast cancer. Tumor T cell lymph node origin was a supported hypothesis, not proven.

V dropped 6 bases and J dropped 8; count of bases not matched to a gene: 8. CDR1 DFQATT and CDR2 SNEGSKA come from the germline V gene (reference sequence). The CDR3 is 12 amino acids. In TCRdb, the multiplex PCR reads were re-called with MiXCR into one record per CDR3 protein. The table has around 43,000 distinct CDR3 sequences, roughly 23% seen once; the top ten hold approximately 8.2%. What was sequenced was breast tumor tissue. The clonotype was recovered from a female donor with breast cancer. Some clones in this sample may be carry-over from other donors' samples. This chain links TRBV20-1 with TRBJ1-2; 8 bases fit TRBD1. The CDR3 DNA follows: TGCAGTGCCGATCTACAGGGGGGAGGCTACACCTTC. This codes for CSADLQGGGYTF.